One and the same sample provided the 13 T cell receptor beta chains below, sequenced in a study of T cells in Graves' hyperthyroidism and ophthalmopathy. TCR beta CDR3 regions were amplified from RNA. In the first-round RT-PCR of the TCR CDR3, the HTBI primer set was used. Via MiXCR, TCRdb re-called the multiplex PCR reads, giving one row per CDR3 protein. The table includes 300,000 to 400,000 distinct CDR3 sequences, about 18% detected once. What was sequenced was blood. All receptors come from a woman between 45 and 60 years old with Graves' hyperthyroidism.

This clonotype came up a few times. The CDR3 here is CASSPIGGRGNYEQYF. The DNA for the CDR3 is TGTGCCAGCAGTCCAATAGGTGGAAGGGGGAACTACGAGCAGTACTTC. J is TRBJ2-7 and V is TRBV27, with D perhaps TRBD1 (6 bases). Germline V CDR1 and CDR2: MNHEY, SMNVEV (reference sequence). V gave up 5 bases and J gave up 3 bases, with 20 bases separating them. This CDR3 region has 16 residues.

This clonotype has more than one count but fewer than ten. A much larger clonotype is one base distant, so this may be a read error. The chain is built from TRBV28 and TRBJ2-5; TRBD2 matches 8 bases. The CDR3 runs 14 residues. Germline lookup yields CDR1 MDHEN and CDR2 SYDVKM. Unmatched junction bases numbered 8, after V lost 7 bases and J lost 4 bases. CDR3: CASTGAGVLETQYF. The CDR3 DNA follows: TGTGCCAGCACGGGAGCGGGAGTGTTAGAGACCCAGTACTTC.

This clonotype was picked up a small number of times. The rearrangement uses TRBV6-1 and TRBJ2-5, with D unresolved. V was cut by 4 bases and J by 2 bases, with 14 bases left in between. The CDR3 is 15 amino acids. Germline-derived CDR1 and CDR2 are MNHNS and SASEGT. The CDR3 sequence: CASSGTTTGQETQYF. As DNA, the CDR3 is TGTGCCAGCAGTGGGACGACAACGGGTCAAGAGACCCAGTACTTC.

This clonotype was counted only a few times. This sequence joins TRBV19 and TRBJ2-3, with 7 bases lining up with TRBD1. The CDR3 length is 17 residues. Germline V gene lookup returns CDR1 LNHDA and CDR2 SQIVND (reference sequence). V trimming: 8 bases; J trimming: 0 bases; junction bases outside the gene matches: 14. The CDR3 here is CASSKGAELPSTDTQYF. CDR3 sequence (DNA): TGTGCCAGTTCAAAGGGGGCAGAGCTACCTAGCACAGATACGCAGTATTTT.

This clonotype was observed a few times. The chain carries TRBV5-6 and TRBJ2-7; D is undetermined. CDR1 and CDR2 (germline): SGHDT, YYEEEE. This CDR3 has 12 amino acids. Trimming pared 2 bases from V and 3 bases from J, leaving 6 bases between. The CDR3 nucleotides read TGTGCCAGCAGCTTCCAGGACTACGAGCAGTACGTC. This gives the protein CASSFQDYEQYV.

At least ten counts were recorded for this clonotype. The rearrangement uses TRBV6-1 and TRBJ1-1; D is ambiguous. Germline CDR1 MNHNS, CDR2 SASEGT. The CDR3 contains 12 residues. Deletions cut 4 bases from V and 3 bases from J, with 6 bases between. The CDR3 DNA is TGTGCCAGCAGTGCCACAGACACTGAAGCTTTCTTT. It codes for CASSATDTEAFF.

This clonotype has only a few counts. The chain is built from TRBV18 and TRBJ1-2; no reliable D call. V was shortened by 3 bases and J by 4 bases, with 12 bases between the two germline ends. Germline CDR1 and CDR2: KGHSH and LQKENI. CDR3 length equals 14 residues. CDR3 region: CASSPSDGSYGYTF. In DNA form, the CDR3 reads TGTGCCAGCTCACCCTCGGACGGATCCTATGGCTACACCTTC. Complete variable domain (other parts from reference TRBV18 and TRBJ1-2): NAGVMQNPRHLVRRRGQEARLRCSPMKGHSHVYWYRQLPEEGLKFMVYLQKENIIDESGMPKERFSAEFPKEGPSILRIQQVVRGDSAAYFCASSPSDGSYGYTFGSGTRLTVV.

At least ten counts were recorded for this clonotype. V is TRBV6-1 and J is TRBJ1-4; no firm D call. V gave up 8 bases and J gave up 2 bases, with 9 bases separating them. The CDR3 is 13 amino acids. Germline V lookup: CDR1 MNHNS, CDR2 SASEGT. The DNA for the CDR3 is TGTGCCAGCTTTGGGAACACTAATGAAAAACTGTTTTTT. Protein product: CASFGNTNEKLFF.

This chain links TRBV6-1 with TRBJ1-2; 10 nucleotides agree with TRBD1. CDR1 is MNHNS, CDR2 SASEGT, per germline. The CDR3 covers 16 residues. Germline trimming cut 7 bases from V and 0 bases from J; bases unmatched to any gene: 8. CDR3 amino acids: CASNPGQGTPNYGYTF. The CDR3 DNA sequence: TGTGCCAGCAACCCGGGACAGGGGACCCCTAACTATGGCTACACCTTC.

The V gene is TRBV19, the J gene TRBJ1-2, with no clear D. V lost 9 bases and J lost 1, with 18 bases in between. This CDR3 region has 15 residues. In germline, CDR1 is LNHDA, CDR2 SQIVND (reference sequence). CDR3 amino acids: CASSPGSSLNYGYTF. CDR3 coding DNA: TGTGCCAGCTCTCCAGGCAGCAGCCTTAACTATGGCTACACCTTC.

A few counts support this clonotype. The genes are TRBV27 and TRBJ1-5; TRBD1 aligns across 9 bases. The CDR3 totals 13 residues. V lost 7 bases to trimming and J lost 10 bases; unmatched junction nucleotides: 8. Per germline, CDR1 MNHEY and CDR2 SMNVEV (reference sequence). As DNA, the CDR3 is TGTGCCAGCAAGCGGACAGGGGAGGATCCCCAGCATTTT. It yields the protein CASKRTGEDPQHF.

This clonotype was counted at least ten times. The chain combines TRBV28 with TRBJ2-5, with D possibly matching TRBD1 (5 bases). Trimming left V 3 bases short and J 2 bases short, with 13 bases between. The CDR3 has 15 residues. Germline CDR1 and CDR2: MDHEN and SYDVKM. The CDR3 DNA reads as TGTGCCAGCAGTTTGAAAGGGGCGCTACAAGAGACCCAGTACTTC. Protein sequence: CASSLKGALQETQYF.

This clonotype was counted many times. V is TRBV12-3 or TRBV12-4 and J is TRBJ1-6; D not certain. The CDR3 totals 14 residues. The V gene lost 3 bases and the J gene lost 4 bases, with 7 bases spanning the gap. DNA for the CDR3: TGTGCCAGCAGTTTGAAGGTGTATAATTCACCCCTCCACTTT. It yields the protein CASSLKVYNSPLHF.